This TCR beta chain was identified during a study of T cell responses to AZD1222 COVID-19 vaccine. This clone appeared once. Germline assignment: CDR1 MNHEY and CDR2 SVGAGI. CDR3 length: 14 amino acids. The V segment lost 6 bases and the J segment 4 bases; nucleotides outside the gene matches: 8. Data came from immunoSEQ multiplex PCR; TCRdb stores just in-frame clones and leaves some out. The sample shows 95,000 to 110,000 clones, about 90% of them seen only once. The TCR originated in an adult in good health. Sequences were derived from peripheral blood, sampled on day 0 of AZD1222 vaccination. J is TRBJ2-5 and V is TRBV6-5; 7 nucleotides match TRBD1. CDR3 sequence (DNA): TGTGCCAGCAGATCCGACAGGGTGAGAGAGACCCAGTACTTC. Amino acid sequence: CASRSDRVRETQYF.